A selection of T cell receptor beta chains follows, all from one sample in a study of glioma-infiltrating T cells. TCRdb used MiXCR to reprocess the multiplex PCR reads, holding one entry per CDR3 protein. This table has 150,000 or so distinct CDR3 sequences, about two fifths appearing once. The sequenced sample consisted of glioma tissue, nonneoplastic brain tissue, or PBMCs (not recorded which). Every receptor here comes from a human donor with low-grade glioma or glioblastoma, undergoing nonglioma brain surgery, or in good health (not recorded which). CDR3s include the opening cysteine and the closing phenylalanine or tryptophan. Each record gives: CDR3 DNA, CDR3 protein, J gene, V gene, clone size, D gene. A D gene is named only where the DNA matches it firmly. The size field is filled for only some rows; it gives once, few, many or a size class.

CDR3 DNA: TGTGCCAGCAGTTTCAGGGGGCGAAACACCATATATTTT; CDR3 protein: CASSFRGRNTIYF; J gene: TRBJ1-3; V gene: TRBV28; clone size: .; D gene: TRBD1
CDR3 DNA: TGTGCCAGCAGCCAGGGGCCATACACAGATACGCAGTATTTT; CDR3 protein: CASSQGPYTDTQYF; J gene: TRBJ2-3; V gene: TRBV7-9; clone size: .; D gene: .
CDR3 DNA: TGCAGTGCTAGAGCGGGGACTAGCGGAAACACCGGGGAGCTGTTTTTT; CDR3 protein: CSARAGTSGNTGELFF; J gene: TRBJ2-2; V gene: TRBV20-1; clone size: once; D gene: TRBD2
CDR3 DNA: TGTGCCAGCAGCTCGATAGCGGGAGGGTCCTACAATGAGCAGTTCTTC; CDR3 protein: CASSSIAGGSYNEQFF; J gene: TRBJ2-1; V gene: TRBV7-2; clone size: .; D gene: TRBD2
CDR3 DNA: TGTGCCAGCAGTTACTCGAGGACGTACAATGAGCAGTTCTTC; CDR3 protein: CASSYSRTYNEQFF; J gene: TRBJ2-1; V gene: TRBV6-6; clone size: few; D gene: .
CDR3 DNA: TGTGCCACCAGCATCCCCGGGACTAGCGTGAAGTTCTTC; CDR3 protein: CATSIPGTSVKFF; J gene: TRBJ2-1; V gene: TRBV15; clone size: many; D gene: TRBD2
CDR3 DNA: TGTGCCAGCAGTCTCCAACGGGAGGGCTCCTACAATGAGCAGTTCTTC; CDR3 protein: CASSLQREGSYNEQFF; J gene: TRBJ2-1; V gene: TRBV6-6; clone size: few; D gene: TRBD2
CDR3 DNA: TGTGCCAGTACGGGACGACGGTATGAGCAGTTCTTC; CDR3 protein: CASTGRRYEQFF; J gene: TRBJ2-1; V gene: TRBV19; clone size: once; D gene: .
CDR3 DNA: TGTGCCAGTAGTATCGCAAACTCCTACAATGAGCAGTTCTTC; CDR3 protein: CASSIANSYNEQFF; J gene: TRBJ2-1; V gene: TRBV19; clone size: few; D gene: .
CDR3 DNA: TGTGCCAGCACTCGTGTAGGGGGGACGGCAGCACATGAGCAGTTCTTC; CDR3 protein: CASTRVGGTAAHEQFF; J gene: TRBJ2-1; V gene: TRBV6-1; clone size: few; D gene: .
CDR3 DNA: TGTGCCAGCAGCCCGGGGACTAGCGGGGCGGACTACGAGCAGTACTTC; CDR3 protein: CASSPGTSGADYEQYF; J gene: TRBJ2-7; V gene: TRBV7-2; clone size: .; D gene: TRBD2
CDR3 DNA: TGTGCCACCTCCCTCGCCATGGCAAATTCACCCCTCCACTTT; CDR3 protein: CATSLAMANSPLHF; J gene: TRBJ1-6; V gene: TRBV10-3; clone size: few; D gene: .
CDR3 DNA: TGTGCCAGCAGTGAATTTGCAGGGGTGAACACCGGGGAGCTGTTTTTT; CDR3 protein: CASSEFAGVNTGELFF; J gene: TRBJ2-2; V gene: TRBV6-1; clone size: few; D gene: .
CDR3 DNA: TGTGCCAGCATCCGAGCGACGTCCCCAGATACGCAGTATTTT; CDR3 protein: CASIRATSPDTQYF; J gene: TRBJ2-3; V gene: TRBV6-1; clone size: .; D gene: .
CDR3 DNA: TGTGCCAGCAGTGAGAAAGGGGAGAACGCTGAAGCTTTCTTT; CDR3 protein: CASSEKGENAEAFF; J gene: TRBJ1-1; V gene: TRBV28; clone size: .; D gene: .
CDR3 DNA: TGCGCCAGCAGCCAAGGCTCTGTCGGGATCTATGGCTACACCTTC; CDR3 protein: CASSQGSVGIYGYTF; J gene: TRBJ1-2; V gene: TRBV4-3; clone size: .; D gene: .
CDR3 DNA: TGTGCCAGCAGTTTAGGACAGTTCAGCTCCTACAATGAGCAGTTCTTC; CDR3 protein: CASSLGQFSSYNEQFF; J gene: TRBJ2-1; V gene: TRBV12-3/TRBV12-4; clone size: .; D gene: .
CDR3 DNA: TGTGCCAGCACCGAATGGGGTCGGACCGGGGAGCTGTTTTTT; CDR3 protein: CASTEWGRTGELFF; J gene: TRBJ2-2; V gene: TRBV7-2; clone size: .; D gene: .
CDR3 DNA: TGTGCCAGCAGTATTGACAGGAACACCGGGGAGCTGTTTTTT; CDR3 protein: CASSIDRNTGELFF; J gene: TRBJ2-2; V gene: TRBV6-1; clone size: few; D gene: .
CDR3 DNA: TGTGCCAGCAGCTTAGCCCGGGCCAGGAACACTGAAGCTTTCTTT; CDR3 protein: CASSLARARNTEAFF; J gene: TRBJ1-1; V gene: TRBV7-2; clone size: .; D gene: .
CDR3 DNA: TGCGCCAGCAGCTTGGTCGGCTCCTACAATGAGCAGTTCTTC; CDR3 protein: CASSLVGSYNEQFF; J gene: TRBJ2-1; V gene: TRBV5-1; clone size: .; D gene: .
CDR3 DNA: TGTGCCAGCAGCTTCCTAGCGGGGGGTCCAGATACGCAGTATTTT; CDR3 protein: CASSFLAGGPDTQYF; J gene: TRBJ2-3; V gene: TRBV7-2; clone size: many; D gene: TRBD2
CDR3 DNA: TGCAGTGCTCTAACAGGGGGGGGGGCCGAGCAGTACTTC; CDR3 protein: CSALTGGGAEQYF; J gene: TRBJ2-7; V gene: TRBV20-1; clone size: few; D gene: .
CDR3 DNA: TGTGCCAGCAGCCCGGGGGCACAGGGCTCCAATGAGCAGTTCTTC; CDR3 protein: CASSPGAQGSNEQFF; J gene: TRBJ2-1; V gene: TRBV28; clone size: .; D gene: .
CDR3 DNA: TGTGCCAGCAGTGAATCCTATGGCTACACCTTC; CDR3 protein: CASSESYGYTF; J gene: TRBJ1-2; V gene: TRBV2; clone size: .; D gene: .
CDR3 DNA: TGTGCCACCTTCCAGGGGGTGGCGAACACTGAAGCTTTCTTT; CDR3 protein: CATFQGVANTEAFF; J gene: TRBJ1-1; V gene: TRBV12-3/TRBV12-4; clone size: .; D gene: TRBD1
CDR3 DNA: TGTGCCAGCCACAACAGACGAGCTAACTATGGCTACACCTTC; CDR3 protein: CASHNRRANYGYTF; J gene: TRBJ1-2; V gene: TRBV28; clone size: .; D gene: .
CDR3 DNA: TGCGCCAGCAGCCGCGTGACAGGGGCTGGGTCCAACGTCCTGACTTTC; CDR3 protein: CASSRVTGAGSNVLTF; J gene: TRBJ2-6; V gene: TRBV4-1; clone size: .; D gene: TRBD1